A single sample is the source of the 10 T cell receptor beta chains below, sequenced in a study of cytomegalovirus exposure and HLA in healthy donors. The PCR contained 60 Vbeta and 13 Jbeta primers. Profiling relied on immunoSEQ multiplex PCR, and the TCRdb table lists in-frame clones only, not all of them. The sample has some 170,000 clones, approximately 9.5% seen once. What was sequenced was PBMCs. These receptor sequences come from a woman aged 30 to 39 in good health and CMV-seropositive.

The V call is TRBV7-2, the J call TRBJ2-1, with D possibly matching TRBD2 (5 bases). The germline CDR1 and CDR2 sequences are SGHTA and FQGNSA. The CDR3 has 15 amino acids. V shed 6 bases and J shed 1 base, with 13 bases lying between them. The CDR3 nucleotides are TGTGCCAGCAGGCGAGGTCCGGGGTCCTACAATGAGCAGTTCTTC. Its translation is CASRRGPGSYNEQFF.

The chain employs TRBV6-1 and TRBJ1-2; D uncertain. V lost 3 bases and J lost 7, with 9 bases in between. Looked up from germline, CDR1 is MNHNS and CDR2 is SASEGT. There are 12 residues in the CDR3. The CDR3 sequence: CASSDPLSGYTF. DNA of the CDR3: TGTGCCAGCAGTGATCCTCTTAGTGGCTACACCTTC.

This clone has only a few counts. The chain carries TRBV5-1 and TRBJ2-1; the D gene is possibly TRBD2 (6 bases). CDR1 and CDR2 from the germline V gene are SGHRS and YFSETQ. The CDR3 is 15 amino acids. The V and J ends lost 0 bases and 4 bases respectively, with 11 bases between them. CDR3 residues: CASSLVADSYNEQFF. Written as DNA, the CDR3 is TGCGCCAGCAGCTTGGTAGCGGACTCTTACAATGAGCAGTTCTTC. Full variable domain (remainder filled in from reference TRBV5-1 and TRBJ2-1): KAGVTQTPRYLIKTRGQQVTLSCSPISGHRSVSWYQQTPGQGLQFLFEYFSETQRNKGNFPGRFSGRQFSNSRSEMNVSTLELGDSALYLCASSLVADSYNEQFFGPGTRLTVL.

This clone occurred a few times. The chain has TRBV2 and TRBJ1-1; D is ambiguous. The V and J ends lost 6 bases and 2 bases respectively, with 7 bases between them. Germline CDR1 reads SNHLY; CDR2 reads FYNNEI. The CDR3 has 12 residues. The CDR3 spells CASRLTNTEAFF. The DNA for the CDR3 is TGTGCCAGCAGGTTGACTAACACTGAAGCTTTCTTT.

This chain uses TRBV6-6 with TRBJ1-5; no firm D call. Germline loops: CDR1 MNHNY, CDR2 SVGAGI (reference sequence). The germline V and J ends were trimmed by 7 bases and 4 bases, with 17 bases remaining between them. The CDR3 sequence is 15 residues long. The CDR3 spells CASKSQRSDNQPQHF. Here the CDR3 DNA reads TGTGCCAGCAAGAGCCAGCGGTCAGATAATCAGCCCCAGCATTTT.

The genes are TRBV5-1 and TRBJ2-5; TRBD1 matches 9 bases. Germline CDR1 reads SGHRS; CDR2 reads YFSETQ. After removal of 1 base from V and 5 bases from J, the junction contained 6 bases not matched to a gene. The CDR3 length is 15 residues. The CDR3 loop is CASSLNRGLGETQYF. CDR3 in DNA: TGCGCCAGCAGCTTGAACAGGGGGCTAGGGGAGACCCAGTACTTC. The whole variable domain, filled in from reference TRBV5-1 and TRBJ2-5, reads KAGVTQTPRYLIKTRGQQVTLSCSPISGHRSVSWYQQTPGQGLQFLFEYFSETQRNKGNFPGRFSGRQFSNSRSEMNVSTLELGDSALYLCASSLNRGLGETQYFGPGTRLLVL.

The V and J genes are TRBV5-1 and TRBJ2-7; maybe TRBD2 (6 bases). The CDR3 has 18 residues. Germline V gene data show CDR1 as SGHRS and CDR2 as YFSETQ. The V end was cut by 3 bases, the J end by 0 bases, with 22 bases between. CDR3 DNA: TGCGCCAGCAGCTCCCCGGGACCTATAGCGGAGACCTCCTACGAGCAGTACTTC. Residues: CASSSPGPIAETSYEQYF.

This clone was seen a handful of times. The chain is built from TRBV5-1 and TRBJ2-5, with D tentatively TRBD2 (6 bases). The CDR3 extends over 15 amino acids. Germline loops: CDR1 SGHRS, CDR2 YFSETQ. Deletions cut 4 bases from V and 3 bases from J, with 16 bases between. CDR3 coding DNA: TGCGCCAGCAGCCCGTCAGCGGGTGCTGAAGAGACCCAGTACTTC. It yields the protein CASSPSAGAEETQYF.

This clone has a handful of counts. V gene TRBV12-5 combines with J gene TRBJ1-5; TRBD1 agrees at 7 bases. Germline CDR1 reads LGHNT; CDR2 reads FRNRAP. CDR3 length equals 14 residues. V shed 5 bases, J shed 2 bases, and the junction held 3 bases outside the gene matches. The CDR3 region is CASGLTGGNQPQHF. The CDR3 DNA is TGTGCTAGTGGTCTCACAGGGGGCAATCAGCCCCAGCATTTT.

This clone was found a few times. CDR3 sequence reads: CASSMVGAGGPWEQYF. The CDR3 DNA follows: TGTGCCAGCAGCATGGTCGGGGCGGGAGGGCCCTGGGAGCAGTACTTC. V and J are TRBV13 and TRBJ2-7; 9 positions agree with TRBD2. CDR1 and CDR2 (germline): PRHDT, FYEKMQ (reference sequence). The ends lost 5 bases at V and 7 bases at J; junction bases unmatched: 15. CDR3 length: 16 residues. Complete variable domain (other parts from reference TRBV13 and TRBJ2-7): AAGVIQSPRHLIKEKRETATLKCYPIPRHDTVYWYQQGPGQDPQFLISFYEKMQSDKGSIPDRFSAQQFSDYHSELNMSSLELGDSALYFCASSMVGAGGPWEQYFGPGTRLTVT.